What follows are 8 T cell receptor beta chains derived from one specimen sequenced in a study of cytomegalovirus exposure and HLA in healthy donors. 60 Vbeta and 13 Jbeta primers were used in PCR. Clones were read by immunoSEQ multiplex PCR, and TCRdb kept only the in-frame ones, dropping some. This sample yields roughly 100,000 clones, of which 60% to 80% are seen a single time; around 9.6% belongs to the top ten. Input material: PBMCs. The receptors come from a male donor in good health and CMV-seropositive.

V gene TRBV18 combines with J gene TRBJ1-1, with TRBD1 identical over 9 bases. J gave up 1 base and V 3 bases, and 9 bases lay outside the gene matches. The CDR3 sequence is 17 residues long. Germline CDR1 is KGHSH and CDR2 is LQKENI. This CDR3 is CASSPRDRVPSNTEAFF. CDR3 DNA sequence: TGTGCCAGCTCACCCCGGGACAGGGTCCCCTCGAACACTGAAGCTTTCTTT.

The J gene is TRBJ1-1, the V gene TRBV5-1; 9 bases agree with TRBD1. J was trimmed by 0 bases and V by 4 bases; bases with no gene match: 7. The CDR3 extends over 16 amino acids. The germline V gene has CDR1 SGHRS and CDR2 YFSETQ. The CDR3 loop reads CASSPQTGGMNTEAFF. In DNA, the CDR3 is TGCGCCAGCAGCCCACAGACAGGGGGTATGAACACTGAAGCTTTCTTT.

J is TRBJ2-1 and V is TRBV29-1; D possibly corresponds to TRBD2 (7 bases). This CDR3 comprises 18 residues. The V and J ends lost 6 bases and 2 bases respectively, with 26 bases between them. Germline-derived CDR1 and CDR2 are SQVTM and ANQGSEA. Written as DNA, the CDR3 is TGCAGCGTGCCCCCCCCTTTACTAGCGAGGGGGGCCTACAATGAGCAGTTCTTC. Translating gives CSVPPPLLARGAYNEQFF.

V is TRBV7-8 and J is TRBJ2-1, with D maybe TRBD2 (6 bases). The CDR3 length is 13 residues. Between the trimmed V and J ends, which lost 8 bases and 7 bases, there was a span of 15 bases. Germline V CDR1 and CDR2: SGHVS, FQNEAQ. The CDR3 DNA sequence: TGTGCCAGCGGGAGGTCGAGAGGGAATGAGCAGTTCTTC. Amino acid sequence: CASGRSRGNEQFF. Using reference TRBV7-8 and TRBJ2-1 for the parts outside the CDR3, the full variable domain is GAGVSQSPRYKVAKRGQDVALRCDPISGHVSLFWYQQALGQGPEFLTYFQNEAQLDKSGLPSDRFFAERPEGSVSTLKIQRTQQEDSAVYLCASGRSRGNEQFFGPGTRLTVL.

This chain uses TRBV28 with TRBJ2-7; 11 bases align to TRBD2. Losses at the gene ends were 5 bases for V and 0 bases for J; bases not matched to a gene: 3. Germline V gives CDR1 MDHEN, CDR2 SYDVKM. This CDR3 spans 15 amino acids. CDR3 nucleotide sequence: TGTGCCAGCAGTCCCGGGACTAGCGGCTCCTACGAGCAGTACTTC. This encodes CASSPGTSGSYEQYF.

This clone rates as medium-sized. The chain uses TRBV5-6 and TRBJ2-4, with TRBD1 matching 8 bases. The junction had 11 bases not matched to a gene; V was cut back by 0 bases and J by 6 bases. Germline-derived CDR1 and CDR2 are SGHDT and YYEEEE. This CDR3 has 17 residues. Here the CDR3 reads CASSLANQGAWGNIQYF. CDR3 bases: TGTGCCAGCAGCTTGGCAAATCAGGGGGCTTGGGGAAACATTCAGTACTTC.

The chain recombines TRBV6-1 with TRBJ2-1; the match to TRBD2 covers 7 bases. The germline gives CDR1 MNHNS, CDR2 SASEGT. This CDR3 spans 15 amino acids. With V trimmed by 4 bases and J by 4 bases, 7 bases remained unmatched. The CDR3: CASSGGASGYNEQFF. As DNA, the CDR3 is TGTGCCAGCAGTGGGGGAGCTAGCGGATACAATGAGCAGTTCTTC.

V and J are TRBV5-1 and TRBJ2-2; D is ambiguous. Germline V gives CDR1 SGHRS, CDR2 YFSETQ. Trimming cost V 7 bases and J 3 bases, with 4 bases left between them. The CDR3 runs to 11 residues. The chain's CDR3 is CASSDTGELFF. The CDR3 nucleotides are TGCGCCAGCTCGGACACCGGGGAGCTGTTTTTT.